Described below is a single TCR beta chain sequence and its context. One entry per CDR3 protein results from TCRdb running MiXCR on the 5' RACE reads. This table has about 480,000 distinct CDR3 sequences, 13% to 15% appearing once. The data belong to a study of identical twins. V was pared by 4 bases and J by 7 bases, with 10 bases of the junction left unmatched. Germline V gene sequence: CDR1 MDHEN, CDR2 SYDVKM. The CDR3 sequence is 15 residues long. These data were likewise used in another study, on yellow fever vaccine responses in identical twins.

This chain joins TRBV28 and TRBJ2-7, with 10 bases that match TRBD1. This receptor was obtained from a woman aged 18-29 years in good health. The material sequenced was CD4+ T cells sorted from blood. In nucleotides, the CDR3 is TGTGCCAGCAGTTCCGACAGGGGGCTTGGAGGTGAGCAGTACTTC. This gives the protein CASSSDRGLGGEQYF.